This T cell receptor (beta chain) was obtained from a study of chemoradiotherapy in HPV16-positive cancers. Regarding the study as a whole: HPV-responsive T-cell expansion during chemoradiotherapy was linked to improved recurrence-free survival in HPV16-positive patients. Candidate HPV-specific clones and E7-related TCR motifs grew in tumor during treatment. Functional assays defining HPV-specific T cells used only a couple of HPV16-positive patients.

Libraries were prepared by immunoSEQ multiplex PCR; TCRdb keeps only in-frame clonotypes and omits some of them. The sample lists around 62,000 clones, roughly 90% occurring once. Turning to this clone: The antigen remains undetermined.

The V end lost 10 bases, the J end lost 3 bases, and 20 bases lay between the germline ends. CDR1 is LNHDA and CDR2 is SQIVND in the germline V gene (reference sequence). CDR3 length: 15 amino acids. The V call is TRBV19, the J call TRBJ2-3; weak D call: TRBD2 (5 bases). This clonotype was sampled from a human donor with HPV-associated anogenital cancer. The sequences come from blood, collected from a patient who underwent chemoradiotherapy. CDR3 sequence reads: CATAMGRGRTDTQYF. The CDR3 nucleotides are TGTGCCACCGCTATGGGGAGAGGACGGACAGATACGCAGTATTTT.